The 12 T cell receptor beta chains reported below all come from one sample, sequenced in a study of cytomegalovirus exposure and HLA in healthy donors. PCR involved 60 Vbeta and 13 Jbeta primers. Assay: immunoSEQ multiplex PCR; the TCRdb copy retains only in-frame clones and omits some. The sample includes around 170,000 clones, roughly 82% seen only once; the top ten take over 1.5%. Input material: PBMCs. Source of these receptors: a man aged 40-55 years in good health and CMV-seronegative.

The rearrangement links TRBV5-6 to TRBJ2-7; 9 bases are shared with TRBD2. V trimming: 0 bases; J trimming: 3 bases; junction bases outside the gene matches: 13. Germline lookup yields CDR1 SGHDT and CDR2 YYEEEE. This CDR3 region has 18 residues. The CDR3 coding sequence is TGTGCCAGCAGCTTGGAGTTATTGCGGGGGGGCTCCCTCTACGAGCAGTACTTC. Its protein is CASSLELLRGGSLYEQYF.

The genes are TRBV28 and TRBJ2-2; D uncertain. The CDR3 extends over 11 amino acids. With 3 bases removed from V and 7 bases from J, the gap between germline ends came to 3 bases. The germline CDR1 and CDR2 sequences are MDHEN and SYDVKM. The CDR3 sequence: CASSFYGELFF. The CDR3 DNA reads TGTGCCAGCAGTTTTTACGGGGAGCTGTTTTTT.

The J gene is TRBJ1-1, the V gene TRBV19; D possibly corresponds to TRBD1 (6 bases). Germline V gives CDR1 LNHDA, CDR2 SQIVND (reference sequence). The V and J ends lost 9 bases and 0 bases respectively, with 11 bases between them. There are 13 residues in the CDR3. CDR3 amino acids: CASRTDMNTEAFF. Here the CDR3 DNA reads TGTGCCAGCCGGACAGATATGAACACTGAAGCTTTCTTT. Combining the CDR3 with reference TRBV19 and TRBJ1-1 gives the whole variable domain DGGITQSPKYLFRKEGQNVTLSCEQNLNHDAMYWYRQDPGQGLRLIYYSQIVNDFQKGDIAEGYSVSREKKESFPLTVTSAQKNPTAFYLCASRTDMNTEAFFGQGTRLTVV.

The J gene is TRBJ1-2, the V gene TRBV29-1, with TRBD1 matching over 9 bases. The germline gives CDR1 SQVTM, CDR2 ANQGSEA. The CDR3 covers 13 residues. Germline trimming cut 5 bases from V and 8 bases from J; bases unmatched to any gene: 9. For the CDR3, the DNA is TGCAGCGTTCCGGGACAGGGATCGGAAGGCTACACCTTC. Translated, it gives CSVPGQGSEGYTF.

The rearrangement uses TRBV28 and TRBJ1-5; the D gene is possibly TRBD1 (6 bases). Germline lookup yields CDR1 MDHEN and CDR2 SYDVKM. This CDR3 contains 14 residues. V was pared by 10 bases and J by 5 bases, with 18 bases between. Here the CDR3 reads CATQKGGGYQPQHF. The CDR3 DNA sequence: TGTGCCACTCAAAAAGGGGGGGGTTATCAGCCCCAGCATTTT.

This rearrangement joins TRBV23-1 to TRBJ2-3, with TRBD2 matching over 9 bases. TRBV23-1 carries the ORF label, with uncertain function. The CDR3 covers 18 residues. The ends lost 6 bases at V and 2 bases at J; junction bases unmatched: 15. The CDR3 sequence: CASSLESPSGTLTDTQYF. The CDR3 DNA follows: TGCGCCAGCAGCCTCGAAAGCCCTAGCGGGACCCTCACAGATACGCAGTATTTT.

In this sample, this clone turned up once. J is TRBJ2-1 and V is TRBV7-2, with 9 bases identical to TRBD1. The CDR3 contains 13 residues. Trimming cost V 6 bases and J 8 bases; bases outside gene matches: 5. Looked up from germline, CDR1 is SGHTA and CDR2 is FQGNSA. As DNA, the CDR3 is TGTGCCAGCAGAAAACAGGGGGCAGATGAGCAGTTCTTC. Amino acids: CASRKQGADEQFF.

The CDR3 here is CASSLRQGAVGELFF. CDR3 in DNA: TGTGCCAGCAGCTTAAGGCAGGGTGCAGTCGGGGAGCTGTTTTTT. This chain links TRBV7-2 with TRBJ2-2; a possible D gene is TRBD1 (5 bases). Trimming shortened V by 2 bases and J by 7 bases, and 14 bases separated the two germline ends. This CDR3 comprises 15 residues. In germline, CDR1 is SGHTA, CDR2 FQGNSA.

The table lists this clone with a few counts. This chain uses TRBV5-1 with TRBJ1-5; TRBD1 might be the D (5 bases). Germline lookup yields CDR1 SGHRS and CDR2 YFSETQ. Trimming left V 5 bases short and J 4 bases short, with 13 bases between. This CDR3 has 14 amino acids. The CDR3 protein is CASSTMGGNQPQHF. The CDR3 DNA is TGCGCCAGCAGTACAATGGGGGGAAATCAGCCCCAGCATTTT.

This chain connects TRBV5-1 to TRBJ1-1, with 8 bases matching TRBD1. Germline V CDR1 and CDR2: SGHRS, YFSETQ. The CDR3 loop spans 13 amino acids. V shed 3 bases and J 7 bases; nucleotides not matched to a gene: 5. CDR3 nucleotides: TGCGCCAGCAGCTCAGGGGGCTCGAATGAAGCTTTCTTT. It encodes CASSSGGSNEAFF.

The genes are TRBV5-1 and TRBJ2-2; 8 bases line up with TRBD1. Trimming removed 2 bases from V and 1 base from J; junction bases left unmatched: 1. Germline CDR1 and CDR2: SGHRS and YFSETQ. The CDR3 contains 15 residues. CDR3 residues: CASSFGTGNTGELFF. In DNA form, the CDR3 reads TGCGCCAGCAGCTTCGGGACAGGGAACACCGGGGAGCTGTTTTTT.

The CDR3 spells CASSSFEPQHF. CDR3 coding DNA: TGTGCCAGCAGTTCCTTTGAGCCCCAGCATTTT. The gene calls are TRBV28 and TRBJ1-5; D not resolved. Germline V gene sequence: CDR1 MDHEN, CDR2 SYDVKM. The germline V and J ends were trimmed by 4 bases and 8 bases, with 6 bases remaining between them. CDR3 size: 11 residues.